These T cell receptor beta chains were read from a single sample in a study of blood T cells in healthy people across ages. One entry per CDR3 protein, called by TCRdb with MiXCR from the 5' RACE reads. The sample has 1.5 million to 2 million distinct CDR3 sequences, roughly 27% seen once; the top ten hold 7.7%. Sequenced material: blood. The receptors were sampled from a woman aged 25 to 39 in good health. Both conserved end residues are part of each CDR3. D genes are given only for firm matches. Rows may omit the clone size; those that give it use once, few, many or a size class.

>NA|TRBJ2-7|TRBV7-2|many
TGTGCCAGCAGCTTAGCCTCAGGGGTATCCTACGAGCAGTACTTC
CASSLASGVSYEQYF
>NA|TRBJ2-2|TRBV7-9|NA
TGTGCCAGCAGCGAGGACGGGCCCGAGGAGCTGTTTTTT
CASSEDGPEELFF
>TRBD2|TRBJ2-7|TRBV7-9|many
TGTGCCAGCAGCGACCCCGGGACTAGCGTCTACGAGCAGTACTTC
CASSDPGTSVYEQYF
>NA|TRBJ1-2|TRBV4-1|few
TGCGCCAGCAGCCAAGATTGGGAGGGATATGGCTACACCTTC
CASSQDWEGYGYTF
>NA|TRBJ2-4|TRBV27|many
TGTGCCAGCAGTCCCGCCGGGACTTCCAAAAACATTCAGTACTTC
CASSPAGTSKNIQYF
>NA|TRBJ2-1|TRBV21-1|NA
TGTGCCAGACTCCGGGACTCTCTCTACAATGAGCAGTTCTTC
CARLRDSLYNEQFF
>NA|TRBJ2-7|TRBV11-2|NA
TGTGCCAGCAGCTTAGACCAGGGGAGGTACAATGAGCAGTACTTC
CASSLDQGRYNEQYF
>TRBD2|TRBJ2-7|TRBV7-2|few
TGTGCCAGCAGCTTAGCTGGGGAGGGCGAGCAGTACTTC
CASSLAGEGEQYF
>NA|TRBJ2-5|TRBV6-6|few
TGTGCCAGCAGGACAATAGGACGGGACGGGGAGACCCAGTACTTC
CASRTIGRDGETQYF
>NA|TRBJ2-5|TRBV7-2|NA
TGTGCCAGCGAGCTGGGGGAAGGAGAGACCCAGTACTTC
CASELGEGETQYF
>NA|TRBJ2-7|TRBV5-1|few
TGCGCCAGCACCGAACAGGGAGCCGAGCAGTACTTC
CASTEQGAEQYF
>TRBD1|TRBJ2-1|TRBV12-3/TRBV12-4|NA
TGTGCCAGCAGAATATCCGGGACAGGCTCCTACAATGAGCAGTTCTTC
CASRISGTGSYNEQFF
>NA|TRBJ1-2|TRBV12-3/TRBV12-4|NA
TGTGCCAGCAGTTTAAGCATTCATGGCTACACCTTC
CASSLSIHGYTF
>TRBD2|TRBJ2-5|TRBV20-1|NA
TGCAGTGCTTCCCCCGGGGGACTAGCGGGAGTCCTAAAAAAGGAGACCCAGTACTTC
CSASPGGLAGVLKKETQYF
>NA|TRBJ2-7|TRBV9|many
TGTGCCAGCAGCGTAGAAGGGTCCAGCTCCTACGAGCAGTACTTC
CASSVEGSSSYEQYF
>NA|TRBJ2-5|TRBV2|few
TGTGCCAGCAGTGAAGCTGGGAGAGCGGAGACCCAGTACTTC
CASSEAGRAETQYF
>NA|TRBJ2-3|TRBV7-8|NA
TGTGCCAGCAGCTTAGTGGATGGGGCGGGAACGCAGTATTTT
CASSLVDGAGTQYF
>NA|TRBJ1-1|TRBV20-1|few
TGCAGTGCTAGATCGGGATCGAATGAAGCTTTCTTT
CSARSGSNEAFF
>TRBD2|TRBJ2-7|TRBV5-1|few
TGCGCCAGCAGCCTGCGCCTAGCGGGGGGGCCGTATGAGCAGTACTTC
CASSLRLAGGPYEQYF
>NA|TRBJ2-1|TRBV20-1|NA
TGCAGTGCTTTCCCAGACTTAAGCTCCTACAATGAGCAGTTCTTC
CSAFPDLSSYNEQFF
>TRBD1|TRBJ2-2|TRBV5-6|NA
TGTGCCAGCAGCCTTAACAGGGGGCGCACCGGGGAGCTGTTTTTT
CASSLNRGRTGELFF
>NA|TRBJ2-7|TRBV7-6|NA
TGTGCCAGCAGCTTAGTACCGAATCTTTCCTACGAGCAGTACTTC
CASSLVPNLSYEQYF
>NA|TRBJ1-2|TRBV19|few
TGTGCCAGTGGAGGGAGTTCGGCGCGTGGCTACACCTTC
CASGGSSARGYTF
>NA|TRBJ2-7|TRBV19|few
TGTGCCAGTAGTCCCCGGCCGGACTACGAGCAGTACTTC
CASSPRPDYEQYF
>NA|TRBJ2-7|TRBV7-2|NA
TGTGCCAGCAGCTCGTTGGGGCAGGGCCTCTACGAGCAGTACTTC
CASSSLGQGLYEQYF
>TRBD1|TRBJ1-4|TRBV6-6|few
TGTGCCAGTCAGACAGGGGCCGAAAAACTGTTTTTT
CASQTGAEKLFF
>NA|TRBJ2-1|TRBV29-1|many
TGCAGCCTCTTTGATTACAATGAGCAGTTCTTC
CSLFDYNEQFF
>TRBD2|TRBJ2-1|TRBV11-2|NA
TGTGCCAGCCAGGGACTAGCATTACATGAGCAGTTCTTC
CASQGLALHEQFF
>NA|TRBJ1-2|TRBV20-1|few
TGCAGTGCTAGAGGGGACACCTGGTATGGCTACACCTTC
CSARGDTWYGYTF
>NA|TRBJ2-5|TRBV4-1|few
TGCGCCAGCAGCCGGTGGGCGAAAGAGACCCAGTACTTC
CASSRWAKETQYF
>TRBD2|TRBJ2-5|TRBV7-2|many
TGTGCCAGCAACTCTCCGGCTAGCGGGAGGGCAACCCAGTACTTC
CASNSPASGRATQYF
>NA|TRBJ1-1|TRBV5-1|NA
TGCGCCAGCAGCACCGGCGGGGGCTCCACTGAAGCTTTCTTT
CASSTGGGSTEAFF
>TRBD2|TRBJ2-3|TRBV12-3/TRBV12-4|NA
TGTGCCAGCAGTTTTCCCCCAGCGGGGGTGGATACGCAGTATTTT
CASSFPPAGVDTQYF
>NA|TRBJ1-1|TRBV12-3/TRBV12-4|NA
TGTGCCAGCAGTTTTGGGCGGCAAGTGAACACTGAAGCTTTCTTT
CASSFGRQVNTEAFF
>TRBD1|TRBJ1-6|TRBV6-5|NA
TGTCCCAGCAGGCCCGGACAGGGGGTCATGAGTTCACCCCTCCACTTT
CPSRPGQGVMSSPLHF
>TRBD1|TRBJ1-4|TRBV7-7|few
TGTGCCAGCAGCCGAGGGGGGACAGGGGTAGATGAAAAACTGTTTTTT
CASSRGGTGVDEKLFF
>TRBD1|TRBJ2-5|TRBV20-1|NA
TGCAGTGCTAGCAATGACCGGGACAGGGCCCAAGAGACCCAGTACTTC
CSASNDRDRAQETQYF
>TRBD1|TRBJ1-5|TRBV20-1|NA
TGCAGTGCTAGTCCGGGACAGGGCCCCAATCAGCCCCAGCATTTT
CSASPGQGPNQPQHF
>NA|TRBJ1-6|TRBV12-3/TRBV12-4|few
TGTGCCAGCAGTTTATCAGGGGCTGGATCACCCCTCCACTTT
CASSLSGAGSPLHF
>TRBD2|TRBJ2-4|TRBV2|many
TGTGCCAGCGCCCCGGGAGCCGGGGGGGCTTCCATTCAGTACTTC
CASAPGAGGASIQYF
>TRBD2|TRBJ2-3|TRBV4-3|few
TGCGCCAGCAGCCCCAGACTAGCGGGTGAGACAGATACGCAGTATTTT
CASSPRLAGETDTQYF